This T cell receptor beta chain originates from a study of OX40 agonist ivuxolimab in advanced cancers. Study-wide context: A male proportion of about 84% was recorded, with mean age approximately 56 years and range roughly 23 to 79. 30% to 40% of patients had received prior checkpoint inhibitor therapy.

As concerns this clone: Its antigen is as yet unknown.

Points from the study as a whole: Part of the nonresponder group also had normalized T-cell clonal expansion that was low. Antigen specificity was not determined for the expanded peripheral T cells.

V gave up 2 bases and J gave up 3 bases, with 8 bases separating them. The CDR3 spans 14 residues. CDR1 and CDR2 (germline): SNHLY, FYNNEI. The assay was immunoSEQ multiplex PCR, and TCRdb's table has in-frame clones only and misses some. Of tens of thousands of clones in the sample, 88% are singletons; the top ten hold around 3%. This clonotype was sampled from an adult with an advanced solid tumor such as melanoma, head and neck, liver or kidney cancer. The chain couples TRBV2 to TRBJ2-1, with D perhaps matching TRBD2 (5 bases). Sequenced here: CD4+ or CD8+ T cells sorted from blood, sampled in a trial of the OX40 agonist ivuxolimab. Here the CDR3 DNA reads TGTGCCAGCAGTGAACGGCGGGTCTACAATGAGCAGTTCTTC. Protein product: CASSERRVYNEQFF.